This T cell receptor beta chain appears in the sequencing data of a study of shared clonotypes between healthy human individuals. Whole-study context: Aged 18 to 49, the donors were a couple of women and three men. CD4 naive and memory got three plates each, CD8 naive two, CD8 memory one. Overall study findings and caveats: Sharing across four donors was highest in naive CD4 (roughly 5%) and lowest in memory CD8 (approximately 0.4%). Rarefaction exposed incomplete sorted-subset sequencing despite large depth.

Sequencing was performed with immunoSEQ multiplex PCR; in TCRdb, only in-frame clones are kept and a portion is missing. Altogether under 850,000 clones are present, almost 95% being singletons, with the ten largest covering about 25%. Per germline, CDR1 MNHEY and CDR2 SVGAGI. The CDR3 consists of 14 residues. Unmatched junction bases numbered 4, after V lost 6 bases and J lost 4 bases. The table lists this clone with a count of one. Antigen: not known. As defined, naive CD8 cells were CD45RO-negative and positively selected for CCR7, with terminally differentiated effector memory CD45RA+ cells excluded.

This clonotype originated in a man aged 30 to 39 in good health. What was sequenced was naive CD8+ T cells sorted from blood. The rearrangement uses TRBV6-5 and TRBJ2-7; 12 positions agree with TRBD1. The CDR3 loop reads CASSWDRGLYEQYF. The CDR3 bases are TGTGCCAGCAGCTGGGACAGGGGGCTGTACGAGCAGTACTTC.